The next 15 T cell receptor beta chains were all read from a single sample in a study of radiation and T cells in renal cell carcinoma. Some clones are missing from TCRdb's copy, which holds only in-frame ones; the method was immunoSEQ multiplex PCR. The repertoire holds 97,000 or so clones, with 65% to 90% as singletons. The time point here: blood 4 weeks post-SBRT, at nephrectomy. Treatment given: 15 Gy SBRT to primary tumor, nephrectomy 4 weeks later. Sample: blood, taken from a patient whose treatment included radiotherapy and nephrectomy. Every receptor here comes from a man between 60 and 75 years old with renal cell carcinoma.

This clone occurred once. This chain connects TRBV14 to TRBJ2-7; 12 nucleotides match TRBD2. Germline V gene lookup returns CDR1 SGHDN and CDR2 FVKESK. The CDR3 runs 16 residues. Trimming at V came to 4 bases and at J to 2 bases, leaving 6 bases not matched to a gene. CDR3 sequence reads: CASSPRLAGATYEQYF. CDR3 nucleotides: TGTGCCAGCAGCCCGAGACTAGCGGGAGCCACCTACGAGCAGTACTTC.

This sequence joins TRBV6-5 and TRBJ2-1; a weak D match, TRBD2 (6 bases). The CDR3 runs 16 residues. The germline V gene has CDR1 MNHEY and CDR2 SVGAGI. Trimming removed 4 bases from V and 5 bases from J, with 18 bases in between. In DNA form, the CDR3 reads TGTGCCAGCAGTTCCCCCCGGGAGCCTCCCCACAATGAGCAGTTCTTC. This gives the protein CASSSPREPPHNEQFF.

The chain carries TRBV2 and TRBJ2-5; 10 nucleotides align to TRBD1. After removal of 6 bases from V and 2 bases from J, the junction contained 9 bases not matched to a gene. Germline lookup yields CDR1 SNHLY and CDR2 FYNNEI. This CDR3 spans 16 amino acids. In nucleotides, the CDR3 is TGTGCCAGCAGCGTCTACGGGACAGGGGTGCAAGAGACCCAGTACTTC. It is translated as CASSVYGTGVQETQYF.

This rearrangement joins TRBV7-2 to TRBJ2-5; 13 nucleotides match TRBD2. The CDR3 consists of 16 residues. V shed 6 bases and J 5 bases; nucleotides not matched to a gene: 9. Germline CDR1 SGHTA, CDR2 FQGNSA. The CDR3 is CASRPGLAGDYETQYF. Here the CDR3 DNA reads TGTGCCAGCAGACCAGGACTAGCGGGAGACTATGAGACCCAGTACTTC.

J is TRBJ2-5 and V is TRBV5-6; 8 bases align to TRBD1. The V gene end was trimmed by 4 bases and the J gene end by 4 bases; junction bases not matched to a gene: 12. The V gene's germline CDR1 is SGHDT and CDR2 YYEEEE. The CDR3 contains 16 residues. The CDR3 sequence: CASSTARTGPGETQYF. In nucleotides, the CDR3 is TGTGCCAGCAGCACAGCCCGGACAGGGCCGGGAGAGACCCAGTACTTC.

CDR3 sequence: CASSSGALETQYF. For the CDR3, the DNA is TGTGCCAGCAGTTCCGGCGCACTGGAGACCCAGTACTTC. V gene TRBV6-5 combines with J gene TRBJ2-5; D remains unclear. Germline assignment: CDR1 MNHEY and CDR2 SVGAGI. The CDR3 totals 13 residues. The ends were cut back, 4 bases at V and 5 bases at J, with 11 bases in the middle.

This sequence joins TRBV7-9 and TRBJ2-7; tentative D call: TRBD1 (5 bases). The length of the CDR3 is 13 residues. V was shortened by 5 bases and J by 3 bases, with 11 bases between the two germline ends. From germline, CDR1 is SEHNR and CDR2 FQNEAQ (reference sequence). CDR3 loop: CASSPDTFYEQYF. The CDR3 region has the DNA TGTGCCAGCAGCCCGGACACGTTCTACGAGCAGTACTTC.

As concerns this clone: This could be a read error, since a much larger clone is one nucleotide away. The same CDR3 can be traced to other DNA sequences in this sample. CDR3 amino acids: CASSYSGAVPPYEQYF. CDR3 DNA: TGTGCCAGCAGTTACTCAGGTGCAGTTCCTCCGTACGAGCAGTACTTC. The genes are TRBV6-7 and TRBJ2-7; the D is unclear. TRBV6-7 qualifies as an ORF whose function is uncertain. The CDR3 covers 16 residues. Trimming shortened V by 0 bases and J by 4 bases, and 16 bases separated the two germline ends.

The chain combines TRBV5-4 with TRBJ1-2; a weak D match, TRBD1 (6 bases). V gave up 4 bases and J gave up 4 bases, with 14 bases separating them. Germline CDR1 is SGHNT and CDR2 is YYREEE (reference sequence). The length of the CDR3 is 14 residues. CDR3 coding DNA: TGTGCCAGCAGCCCCCAGGGGTCTGGCTATGGCTACACCTTC. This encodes CASSPQGSGYGYTF.

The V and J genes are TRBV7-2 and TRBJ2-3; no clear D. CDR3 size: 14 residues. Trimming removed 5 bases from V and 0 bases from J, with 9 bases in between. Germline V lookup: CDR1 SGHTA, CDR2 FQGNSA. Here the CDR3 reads CASSLSSSTDTQYF. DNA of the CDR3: TGTGCCAGCAGCCTCTCGTCCAGCACAGATACGCAGTATTTT.

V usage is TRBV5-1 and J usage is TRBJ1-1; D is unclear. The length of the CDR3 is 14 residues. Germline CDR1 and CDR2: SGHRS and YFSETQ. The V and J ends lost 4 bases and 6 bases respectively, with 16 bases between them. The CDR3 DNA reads TGCGCCAGCAGCCCCCTGGTAGGTGGCCCTGAAGCTTTCTTT. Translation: CASSPLVGGPEAFF.

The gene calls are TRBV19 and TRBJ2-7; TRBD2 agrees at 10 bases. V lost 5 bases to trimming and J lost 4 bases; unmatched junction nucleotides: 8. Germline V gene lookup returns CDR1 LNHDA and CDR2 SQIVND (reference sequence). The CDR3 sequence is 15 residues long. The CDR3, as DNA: TGTGCCAGTAGTCCTTTGGGACTAGCGCATTACGAGCAGTACTTC. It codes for CASSPLGLAHYEQYF. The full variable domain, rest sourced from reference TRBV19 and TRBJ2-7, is DGGITQSPKYLFRKEGQNVTLSCEQNLNHDAMYWYRQDPGQGLRLIYYSQIVNDFQKGDIAEGYSVSREKKESFPLTVTSAQKNPTAFYLCASSPLGLAHYEQYFGPGTRLTVT.

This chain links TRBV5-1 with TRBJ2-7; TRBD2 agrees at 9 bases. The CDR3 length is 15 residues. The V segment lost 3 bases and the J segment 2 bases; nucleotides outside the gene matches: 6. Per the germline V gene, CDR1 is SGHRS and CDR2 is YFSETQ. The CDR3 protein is CASSSAASGAYEQYF. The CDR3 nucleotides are TGCGCCAGCAGCTCGGCGGCTAGCGGGGCCTACGAGCAGTACTTC.

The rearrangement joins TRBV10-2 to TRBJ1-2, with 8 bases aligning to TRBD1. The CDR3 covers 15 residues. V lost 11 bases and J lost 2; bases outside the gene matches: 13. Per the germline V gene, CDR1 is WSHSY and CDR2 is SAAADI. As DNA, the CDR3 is TGCGCCTCTCGAAAGGAGACAGGGGCAAACTATGGCTACACCTTC. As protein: CASRKETGANYGYTF.

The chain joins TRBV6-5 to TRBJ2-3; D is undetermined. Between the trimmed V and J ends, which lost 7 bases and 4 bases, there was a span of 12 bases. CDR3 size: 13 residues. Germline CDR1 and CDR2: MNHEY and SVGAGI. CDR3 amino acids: CASNILNSDTQYF. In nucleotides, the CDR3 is TGTGCCAGCAATATACTAAACTCAGATACGCAGTATTTT.